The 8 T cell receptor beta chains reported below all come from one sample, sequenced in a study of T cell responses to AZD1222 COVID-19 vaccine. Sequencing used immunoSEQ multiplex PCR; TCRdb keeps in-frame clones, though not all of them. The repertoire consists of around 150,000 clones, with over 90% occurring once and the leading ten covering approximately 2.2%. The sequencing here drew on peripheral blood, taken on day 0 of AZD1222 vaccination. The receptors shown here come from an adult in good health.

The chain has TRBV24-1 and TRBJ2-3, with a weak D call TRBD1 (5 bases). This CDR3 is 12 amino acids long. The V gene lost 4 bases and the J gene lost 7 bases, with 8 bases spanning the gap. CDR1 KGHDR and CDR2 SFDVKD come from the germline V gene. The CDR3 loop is CATSEKGYTQYF. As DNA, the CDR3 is TGTGCCACCAGTGAAAAGGGGTATACGCAGTATTTT.

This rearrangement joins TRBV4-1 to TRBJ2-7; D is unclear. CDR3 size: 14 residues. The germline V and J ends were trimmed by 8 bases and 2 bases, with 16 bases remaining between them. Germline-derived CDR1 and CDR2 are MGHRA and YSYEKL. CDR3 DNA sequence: TGCGCCAGCGCCCCCCGGTCCACCGCCTACGAGCAGTACTTC. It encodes CASAPRSTAYEQYF.

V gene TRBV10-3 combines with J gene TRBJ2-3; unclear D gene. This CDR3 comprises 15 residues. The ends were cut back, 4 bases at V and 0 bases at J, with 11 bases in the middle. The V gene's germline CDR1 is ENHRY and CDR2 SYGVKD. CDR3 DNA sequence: TGTGCCATCAGTGGGACGGTCACTAGCACAGATACGCAGTATTTT. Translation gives CAISGTVTSTDTQYF.

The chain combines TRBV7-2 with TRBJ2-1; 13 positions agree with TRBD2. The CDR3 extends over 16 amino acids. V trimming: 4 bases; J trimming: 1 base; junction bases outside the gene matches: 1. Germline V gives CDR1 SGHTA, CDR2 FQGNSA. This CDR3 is CASSSLAGGSYNEQFF. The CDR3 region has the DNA TGTGCCAGCAGCTCACTAGCGGGGGGGTCCTACAATGAGCAGTTCTTC.

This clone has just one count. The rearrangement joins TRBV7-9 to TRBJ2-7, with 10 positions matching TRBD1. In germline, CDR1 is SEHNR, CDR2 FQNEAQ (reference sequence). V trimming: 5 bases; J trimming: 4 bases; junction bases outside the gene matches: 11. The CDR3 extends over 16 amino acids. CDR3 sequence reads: CASSRIQGDRGYEQYF. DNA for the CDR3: TGTGCCAGCAGCCGAATCCAGGGGGACAGGGGTTACGAGCAGTACTTC.

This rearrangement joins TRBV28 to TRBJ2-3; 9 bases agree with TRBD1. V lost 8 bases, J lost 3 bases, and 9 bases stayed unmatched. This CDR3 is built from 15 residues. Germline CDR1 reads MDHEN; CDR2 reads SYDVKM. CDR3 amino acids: CASPPRQGVTDTQYF. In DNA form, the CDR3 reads TGTGCCAGCCCGCCCCGACAGGGGGTGACAGATACGCAGTATTTT.

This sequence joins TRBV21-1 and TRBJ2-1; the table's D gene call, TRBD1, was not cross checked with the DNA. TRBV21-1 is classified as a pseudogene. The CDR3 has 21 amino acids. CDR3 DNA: TGTGCCAGCAGCAAAGAAATGGGGCAGGCGGCCGCCCCCGGACGGTTCAATGAGCAGTTCTTC. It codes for CASSKEMGQAAAPGRFNEQFF.

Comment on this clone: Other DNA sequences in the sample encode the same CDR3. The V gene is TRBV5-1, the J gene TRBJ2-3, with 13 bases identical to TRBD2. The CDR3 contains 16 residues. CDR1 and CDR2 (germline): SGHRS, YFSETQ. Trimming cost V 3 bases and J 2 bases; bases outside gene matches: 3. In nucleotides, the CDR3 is TGCGCCAGCAGCTCGGGACTAGCGGGACCCACAGATACGCAGTATTTT. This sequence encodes CASSSGLAGPTDTQYF.